A single sample gave rise to the 32 T cell receptor beta chains below, sequenced in a study of Ad26.COV2.S vaccination and SARS-CoV-2 variants. The table came from immunoSEQ multiplex PCR; TCRdb's copy has only in-frame clones and leaves some out. The sample yields roughly 380,000 clones, around nine tenths seen once. As for treatment: about 20 received Ad26.COV2.S at low or high dose, single or two shots; several received placebo; per-sample allocation not given. It was on day 63 after the first vaccine or placebo injection that samples were taken. This specimen consisted of peripheral blood, obtained in a trial of Ad26.COV2.S vaccine versus placebo. The receptors shown here come from a person aged 18 to 65 who received the Ad26.COV2.S COVID-19 vaccine or a placebo.

This clone was counted only a few times. The chain carries TRBV5-4 and TRBJ1-5, with a weak D call TRBD1 (5 bases). V lost 4 bases, J lost 0 bases, and 17 bases lay in between. Germline V CDR1 and CDR2: SGHNT, YYREEE (reference sequence). CDR3 length: 17 amino acids. The CDR3 region is CASSTQPTGDSNQPQHF. DNA for the CDR3: TGTGCCAGCAGCACGCAACCTACAGGAGATAGCAATCAGCCCCAGCATTTT.

The chain employs TRBV7-6 and TRBJ1-2; 8 bases agree with TRBD1. This CDR3 spans 15 amino acids. Germline CDR1 reads SGHVS; CDR2 reads FNYEAQ. After removal of 4 bases from V and 3 bases from J, the junction contained 7 bases not matched to a gene. CDR3: CASSSFRGRDYGYTF. The CDR3 DNA follows: TGTGCCAGCAGCTCTTTCAGGGGGCGCGACTATGGCTACACCTTC.

This clone was seen just once. The gene calls are TRBV5-1 and TRBJ2-1; 9 bases are shared with TRBD1. After removal of 7 bases from V and 4 bases from J, the junction contained 9 bases not matched to a gene. Germline V gives CDR1 SGHRS, CDR2 YFSETQ. The CDR3 covers 15 residues. CDR3 coding DNA: TGCGCCAGCGCACCCACAGGGGGCTATTACAATGAGCAGTTCTTC. It codes for CASAPTGGYYNEQFF. Full variable domain (missing parts from reference TRBV5-1 and TRBJ2-1): KAGVTQTPRYLIKTRGQQVTLSCSPISGHRSVSWYQQTPGQGLQFLFEYFSETQRNKGNFPGRFSGRQFSNSRSEMNVSTLELGDSALYLCASAPTGGYYNEQFFGPGTRLTVL.

The J gene is TRBJ2-5, the V gene TRBV6-5; the D gene is possibly TRBD1 (5 bases). V lost 6 bases and J lost 5, with 16 bases in between. The CDR3 contains 14 residues. CDR1 is MNHEY, CDR2 SVGAGI, per germline. The CDR3 region is CASSTYGARETQYF. The CDR3 DNA is TGTGCCAGCAGCACGTATGGGGCCCGGGAGACCCAGTACTTC.

This clone has only a few counts. V usage is TRBV12-5 and J usage is TRBJ1-5; perhaps TRBD1 as D (5 bases). Trimming pared 1 base from V and 3 bases from J, leaving 7 bases between. CDR1 LGHNT and CDR2 FRNRAP come from the germline V gene. The CDR3 totals 14 residues. This CDR3 is CASGLGQNNQPQHF. Written as DNA, the CDR3 is TGTGCTAGTGGTTTGGGACAGAACAATCAGCCCCAGCATTTT.

This sequence joins TRBV25-1 and TRBJ2-1, with 10 positions matching TRBD2. The germline CDR1 and CDR2 sequences are MGHDK and SYGVNS. The CDR3 is 15 residues long. Losses at the gene ends were 8 bases for V and 3 bases for J; bases not matched to a gene: 7. The CDR3 loop reads CASGSERGGYNEQFF. The CDR3 DNA follows: TGTGCCAGCGGGTCTGAGCGGGGGGGCTACAATGAGCAGTTCTTC.

The rearrangement uses TRBV4-1 and TRBJ2-7; no reliable D call. CDR1 is MGHRA and CDR2 is YSYEKL in the germline V gene. The CDR3 covers 13 residues. V was pared by 0 bases and J by 3 bases, with 6 bases between. In nucleotides, the CDR3 is TGCGCCAGCAGCCAAGATCGGCTCTACGAGCAGTACTTC. Translating it yields CASSQDRLYEQYF.

This clone was detected only a few times. The chain is built from TRBV6-5 and TRBJ2-7; D ambiguous. The germline CDR1 and CDR2 sequences are MNHEY and SVGAGI. With 7 bases removed from V and 2 bases from J, the gap between germline ends came to 18 bases. This CDR3 is 15 amino acids long. CDR3 DNA: TGTGCCAGCACCGGAAGGGTCTCGTCGACCTACGAGCAGTACTTC. This sequence encodes CASTGRVSSTYEQYF.

The V call is TRBV7-9, the J call TRBJ1-6, with 7 bases aligning to TRBD1. With 5 bases clipped from V and 8 bases from J, the junction kept 9 bases outside the gene matches. The CDR3 is made up of 15 amino acids. The V gene's germline CDR1 is SEHNR and CDR2 FQNEAQ (reference sequence). The CDR3 sequence is CASSQSDRPDSPLHF. DNA for the CDR3: TGTGCCAGCAGCCAGTCGGACAGGCCTGATTCACCCCTCCACTTT.

This rearrangement joins TRBV6-1 to TRBJ2-7, with D possibly being TRBD2 (5 bases). The CDR3 is made up of 17 amino acids. Trimming removed 2 bases at V and 0 bases at J, with 17 bases between. Germline CDR1 is MNHNS and CDR2 is SASEGT. CDR3 nucleotide sequence: TGTGCCAGCAGTGAATCGTGGGTAGCGCTTACCTCCTACGAGCAGTACTTC. Protein: CASSESWVALTSYEQYF.

This clone appeared once. The chain combines TRBV3-1 (or the pseudogene TRBV3-2) with TRBJ2-1; unclear D gene. The CDR3 extends over 15 amino acids. Per germline, CDR1 LGHDT and CDR2 YNNKEL (reference sequence). V was shortened by 4 bases and J by 0 bases, with 10 bases between the two germline ends. CDR3 DNA sequence: TGTGCCAGCAGCCCGGACGGTCGCTCCTACAATGAGCAGTTCTTC. It is translated as CASSPDGRSYNEQFF.

As DNA, the CDR3 is TGTGCCAGCAGCCAAGGGCCGGGGGGGTATGGCTACACCTTC. It codes for CASSQGPGGYGYTF. V is TRBV4-2 and J is TRBJ1-2, with D possibly being TRBD1 (5 bases). Germline V gives CDR1 LGHNA, CDR2 YNFKEQ. This CDR3 has 14 amino acids. V dropped 1 base and J dropped 5 bases, with 11 bases sitting between them.

Only one count was recorded for this clone. The chain employs TRBV4-2 and TRBJ2-1; D possibly corresponds to TRBD1 (6 bases). With 0 bases removed from V and 10 bases from J, the gap between germline ends came to 16 bases. From germline, CDR1 is LGHNA and CDR2 YNFKEQ. There are 15 residues in the CDR3. Here the CDR3 DNA reads TGTGCCAGCAGCCAAGACGACAGGTCCTACAGGGAGCAGTTCTTC. It codes for CASSQDDRSYREQFF.

This chain uses TRBV6-5 with TRBJ2-1, with 9 bases aligning to TRBD1. Germline assignment: CDR1 MNHEY and CDR2 SVGAGI. This CDR3 has 14 residues. V dropped 6 bases and J dropped 14; count of bases not matched to a gene: 14. The CDR3 nucleotides read TGTGCCAGCAGCCCCCGAGCGGACAGGGGAAAAGAGTTCTTC. Translation gives CASSPRADRGKEFF.

V and J are TRBV4-2 and TRBJ2-6, with 7 bases that match TRBD2. The trim removed 0 bases at V and 0 bases at J, leaving 8 bases unmatched. The CDR3 extends over 19 amino acids. Germline lookup yields CDR1 LGHNA and CDR2 YNFKEQ. The CDR3 here is CASSQEASGVSSGANVLTF. CDR3 nucleotides: TGTGCCAGCAGCCAAGAGGCAAGCGGGGTGTCCTCTGGGGCCAACGTCCTGACTTTC.

The chain combines TRBV14 with TRBJ1-4, with 8 nucleotides matching TRBD1. The V gene's germline CDR1 is SGHDN and CDR2 FVKESK. CDR3 length: 17 amino acids. V lost 4 bases to trimming and J lost 0 bases; unmatched junction nucleotides: 7. CDR3 coding DNA: TGTGCCAGCAGCCCGCGACAGGGGCCGGCAACTAATGAAAAACTGTTTTTT. Its translation is CASSPRQGPATNEKLFF.

This chain connects TRBV7-2 to TRBJ2-5, with D perhaps being TRBD1 or TRBD2 (5 bases each). Trimming pared 2 bases from V and 4 bases from J, leaving 14 bases between. CDR1 is SGHTA and CDR2 is FQGNSA in the germline V gene. CDR3 length: 15 residues. The CDR3 nucleotides read TGTGCCAGCAGCTTAAGGGGACCGAGCCGAGAGACCCAGTACTTC. Translation: CASSLRGPSRETQYF.

The rearrangement links TRBV7-3 to TRBJ1-5; no clear D. The CDR3 has 13 residues. Looked up from germline, CDR1 is SGHTA and CDR2 is FQGTGA. With 3 bases removed from V and 4 bases from J, the gap between germline ends came to 7 bases. CDR3 coding DNA: TGTGCCAGCAGCTTTGGGGATAATCAGCCCCAGCATTTT. It codes for CASSFGDNQPQHF.

This chain connects TRBV14 to TRBJ1-1; the match to TRBD1 covers 10 bases. CDR1 is SGHDN, CDR2 FVKESK, per germline. With 2 bases clipped from V and 6 bases from J, the junction kept 9 bases outside the gene matches. The CDR3 has 16 amino acids. The CDR3 loop reads CASSQRTGQGRSEAFF. For the CDR3, the DNA is TGTGCCAGCAGCCAACGGACGGGACAGGGGAGGTCTGAAGCTTTCTTT.

The table lists this clone with a few counts. The genes are TRBV6-5 and TRBJ1-2; 9 bases map to TRBD1. The trim removed 6 bases at V and 7 bases at J, leaving 6 bases unmatched. Germline assignment: CDR1 MNHEY and CDR2 SVGAGI. The CDR3 is made up of 13 amino acids. The CDR3 nucleotides are TGTGCCAGCAGCCGGGACAGGGCTGTTGGCTACACCTTC. It codes for CASSRDRAVGYTF.

The rearrangement links TRBV7-2 to TRBJ1-2; D not certain. Germline values: CDR1 SGHTA, CDR2 FQGNSA. The CDR3 is 14 residues long. V lost 4 bases, J lost 8 bases, and 17 bases lay in between. DNA of the CDR3: TGTGCCAGCAGCTCGATTCCCAGTATCTTCGGCTACACCTTC. Translation gives CASSSIPSIFGYTF.

This clone was counted a single time. This rearrangement joins TRBV4-2 to TRBJ1-1, with 8 bases matching TRBD1. The junction had 5 bases not matched to a gene; V was cut back by 4 bases and J by 1 base. From germline, CDR1 is LGHNA and CDR2 YNFKEQ. CDR3 length equals 15 residues. The CDR3 DNA follows: TGTGCCAGCAGCCGACCAGGGGGCTCGAACACTGAAGCTTTCTTT. Translation: CASSRPGGSNTEAFF.

The chain employs TRBV7-9 and TRBJ1-4, with unresolved D. The V and J ends lost 4 bases and 4 bases respectively, with 16 bases between them. Germline CDR1 reads SEHNR; CDR2 reads FQNEAQ (reference sequence). This CDR3 is 16 amino acids long. CDR3 amino acids: CASSSTRVESNEKLFF. CDR3 coding DNA: TGTGCCAGCAGCTCCACCCGGGTAGAGAGTAATGAAAAACTGTTTTTT. Based on the CDR3 plus reference TRBV7-9 and TRBJ1-4, the full variable domain is DTGVSQNPRHKITKRGQNVTFRCDPISEHNRLYWYRQTLGQGPEFLTYFQNEAQLEKSRLLSDRFSAERPKGSFSTLEIQRTEQGDSAMYLCASSSTRVESNEKLFFGSGTQLSVL.

The chain couples TRBV6-5 to TRBJ2-5; D tentatively reads TRBD1 or TRBD2 (6 bases each). Trimming took off 8 bases at V and 4 bases at J, with 17 bases between the two ends. The CDR3 consists of 14 residues. Germline lookup yields CDR1 MNHEY and CDR2 SVGAGI. CDR3 coding DNA: TGTGCCAGCCGAATCCCCGGGGGCAGAGAGACCCAGTACTTC. Its translation is CASRIPGGRETQYF.

The chain couples TRBV5-1 to TRBJ2-3; D possibly uses TRBD1 or TRBD2 (5 bases each). Per the germline V gene, CDR1 is SGHRS and CDR2 is YFSETQ. CDR3 size: 13 residues. Trimming removed 4 bases at V and 4 bases at J, with 10 bases between. The CDR3: CASSVSGPDTQYF. CDR3 nucleotides: TGCGCCAGCAGCGTATCGGGGCCAGATACGCAGTATTTT.

This clone was seen only a few times. The rearrangement joins TRBV19 to TRBJ1-5; D gene uncertain. Germline loops: CDR1 LNHDA, CDR2 SQIVND (reference sequence). This CDR3 has 12 residues. Trimming stripped 6 bases from V and 4 bases from J, with 7 bases between. As DNA, the CDR3 is TGTGCCAGTAGATTCTTGAATCAGCCCCAGCATTTT. It specifies CASRFLNQPQHF. The full variable domain, in which reference TRBV19 and TRBJ1-5 provide the parts outside the CDR3, is DGGITQSPKYLFRKEGQNVTLSCEQNLNHDAMYWYRQDPGQGLRLIYYSQIVNDFQKGDIAEGYSVSREKKESFPLTVTSAQKNPTAFYLCASRFLNQPQHFGDGTRLSIL.

The V and J genes are TRBV12-5 and TRBJ1-1; 8 nucleotides align to TRBD1. Trimming cost V 0 bases and J 5 bases; bases outside gene matches: 2. The germline CDR1 and CDR2 sequences are LGHNT and FRNRAP. CDR3 length equals 14 residues. CDR3 protein: CASGLVTGGTEAFF. Written as DNA, the CDR3 is TGTGCTAGTGGTTTGGTAACAGGGGGTACTGAAGCTTTCTTT.

The chain recombines TRBV12-3 or TRBV12-4 with TRBJ2-3, with D tentatively TRBD2 (5 bases). V dropped 6 bases and J dropped 3 bases, with 10 bases sitting between them. This CDR3 has 13 residues. The CDR3 nucleotides read TGTGCCAGCAGATCCCTAGCTACAGATACGCAGTATTTT. Its translation: CASRSLATDTQYF.

This clone has only a few counts. Here the CDR3 reads CASSWDRSSYEQYF. The CDR3 DNA sequence: TGTGCCAGCAGCTGGGACCGTAGCTCCTACGAGCAGTACTTC. This chain connects TRBV5-8 to TRBJ2-7; D is tentatively TRBD1 or TRBD2 (5 bases each). Trimming left V 3 bases short and J 0 bases short, with 10 bases between. The CDR3 consists of 14 residues. Germline CDR1 SGHTS, CDR2 YDEGEE.

The chain is built from TRBV7-6 and TRBJ2-1; tentative D call: TRBD1 (5 bases). V was pared by 2 bases and J by 6 bases, with 11 bases between. CDR3 size: 14 residues. CDR1 and CDR2 from the germline V gene are SGHVS and FNYEAQ. The CDR3 here is CASSLRLGANEQFF. For the CDR3, the DNA is TGTGCCAGCAGCTTAAGGTTAGGGGCCAATGAGCAGTTCTTC.

The chain is built from TRBV6-2 or TRBV6-3 and TRBJ1-2; D unclear. V gave up 2 bases and J gave up 7 bases, with 11 bases separating them. The CDR3 is 13 residues long. Per germline, CDR1 MNHEY and CDR2 SVGEGT. Written as DNA, the CDR3 is TGTGCCAGCAGTTACCAGTCCGCTCGTGGCTACACCTTC. This encodes CASSYQSARGYTF.

The chain carries TRBV4-2 and TRBJ1-5; D ambiguous. Trimming left V 1 base short and J 4 bases short, with 5 bases between. This CDR3 spans 13 amino acids. Germline V CDR1 and CDR2: LGHNA, YNFKEQ. This CDR3 is CASSQGENQPQHF. The CDR3 bases are TGTGCCAGCAGCCAAGGGGAGAATCAGCCCCAGCATTTT.